These T cell receptor beta chains were read from a single sample in a study of blood T cell repertoires in COVID-19. Assay: immunoSEQ multiplex PCR; the TCRdb copy retains only in-frame clones and omits some. This table has a few hundred thousand clones, around 89% appearing once. Sequencing was performed on peripheral blood. The receptor source for this set is a man in his forties or fifties with acute or convalescent COVID-19. Each CDR3 is given with its conserved first and last residue. D genes are given only for firm matches. A row's size may be missing; if present it is once, few, many or a size class.

d_gene	v_gene	abundance	j_gene	CDR3aa	CDR3nt
-	TRBV7-2	few	TRBJ1-2	CASSRLPRVLDGYTF	TGTGCCAGCAGCCGTCTCCCCCGGGTACTCGATGGCTACACCTTC
-	TRBV9	-	TRBJ2-1	CASSVGQYNEQFF	TGTGCCAGCAGCGTTGGACAGTACAATGAGCAGTTCTTC
TRBD1	TRBV11-2	-	TRBJ2-7	CASSPLTGRVNEQYF	TGTGCCAGCAGCCCCCTGACAGGGAGAGTCAACGAGCAGTACTTC
TRBD1	TRBV29-1	few	TRBJ1-4	CSVEQGTREKLFF	TGCAGCGTGGAACAGGGGACGCGGGAAAAACTGTTTTTT
TRBD1	TRBV6-5	-	TRBJ2-5	CASSFSTGTGMETQYF	TGTGCCAGCAGTTTCTCCACCGGGACAGGGATGGAGACCCAGTACTTC
-	TRBV9	-	TRBJ1-2	CASSPWPGHEANYGYTF	TGTGCCAGCAGCCCATGGCCGGGACACGAAGCTAACTATGGCTACACCTTC
TRBD1	TRBV5-3	-	TRBJ1-2	CARTWTGGVYGYTF	TGTGCCAGAACCTGGACAGGGGGAGTTTATGGCTACACCTTC
-	TRBV30	-	TRBJ1-1	CAWNWRQGGYTEAFF	TGTGCCTGGAATTGGCGGCAAGGTGGGTACACTGAAGCTTTCTTT
TRBD1	TRBV2	-	TRBJ2-1	CASSEAGGRDEQFF	TGTGCCAGCAGTGAAGCAGGGGGCAGGGATGAGCAGTTCTTC
-	TRBV4-2	-	TRBJ2-4	CASSQTNPEAKNIQYF	TGTGCCAGCAGCCAAACTAATCCAGAAGCCAAAAACATTCAGTACTTC
TRBD2	TRBV30	-	TRBJ2-7	CAWSGGEGKHEQYF	TGTGCCTGGAGCGGAGGGGAGGGGAAGCACGAGCAGTACTTC
-	TRBV27	once	TRBJ2-3	CASSGGTDTQYF	TGTGCCAGCAGTGGAGGCACAGATACGCAGTATTTT
-	TRBV30	once	TRBJ2-1	CAWSADSNEQFF	TGTGCCTGGAGTGCGGACAGCAATGAGCAGTTCTTC
-	TRBV5-1	-	TRBJ1-2	CASSLAGTGRGDTF	TGCGCCAGCAGCTTGGCCGGGACGGGGAGGGGAGACACCTTC
-	TRBV30	-	TRBJ2-1	CAWSVLYNEQFF	TGTGCCTGGAGTGTACTCTACAATGAGCAGTTCTTC
-	TRBV3-1/TRBV3-2	-	TRBJ1-1	CASSQVRAEAFF	TGTGCCAGCAGCCAAGTGAGAGCTGAAGCTTTCTTT
-	TRBV7-8	once	TRBJ2-7	CASSQNAGQGYEQYF	TGTGCCAGCAGCCAAAACGCCGGACAAGGCTACGAGCAGTACTTC
-	TRBV2	many	TRBJ2-2	CASSEYRLALNTGELFF	TGTGCCAGCAGTGAGTATCGGCTAGCCCTGAACACCGGGGAGCTGTTTTTT
-	TRBV13	-	TRBJ2-6	CASSLGLQVSGANVLTF	TGTGCCAGCAGCTTAGGCCTTCAGGTCTCTGGGGCCAACGTCCTGACTTTC